These T cell receptor gamma chains were read from a single sample in a study of human gamma delta and Vdelta1 T cells. Which antigens these TCRs recognize remains unknown. TCRdb redid the clone calls on the PCR reads with CATT. The sample has several thousand gamma-chain clones, 40% to 50% seen once. Sequenced material: Vdelta1 gamma-delta T cells from blood grown in culture (DOT cells). These receptors were collected from a human donor in good health. The CDR3 runs from the conserved cysteine through the conserved F or W. Each record gives: clone size, J gene, V gene, CDR3 length, CDR3 protein. The size field is filled for only some rows; it gives once, few, many or a size class.

size: few
J: TRGJ1/TRGJ2
V: TRGV9
length: 9
CDR3: CAYYYKKLF

size: NA
J: TRGJ1/TRGJ2
V: TRGV10
length: 14
CDR3: CAAWDRGVYYKKLF

size: NA
J: TRGJ1/TRGJ2
V: TRGV9
length: 11
CDR3: CALWEVYGKLF

size: NA
J: TRGJ1/TRGJ2
V: TRGV8
length: 12
CDR3: CATWDLHYKKLF

size: NA
J: TRGJ1/TRGJ2
V: TRGV2
length: 12
CDR3: CATWDGYDKKLF

size: once
J: TRGJ1/TRGJ2
V: TRGV8
length: 14
CDR3: CATWDRMNYYKKLF

size: NA
J: TRGJ1/TRGJ2
V: TRGV8
length: 11
CDR3: CASWDGSGKLF

size: once
J: TRGJ1/TRGJ2
V: TRGV10
length: 15
CDR3: CAAWDWGVDRYKKLF

size: few
J: TRGJP2
V: TRGV8
length: 12
CDR3: CATWDGDWIKTF

size: NA
J: TRGJ1/TRGJ2
V: TRGV5
length: 12
CDR3: CATWDRGGWKLF

size: NA
J: TRGJP2
V: TRGV4
length: 14
CDR3: CATWDGLRDWIKTF

size: once
J: TRGJP1
V: TRGV4
length: 14
CDR3: CATWDPHTGWFKIF

size: NA
J: TRGJ1/TRGJ2
V: TRGV9
length: 13
CDR3: CALWELAYYKKLF

size: NA
J: TRGJ1/TRGJ2
V: TRGV2
length: 11
CDR3: CATWDGSKKLF

size: NA
J: TRGJ1/TRGJ2
V: TRGV3
length: 16
CDR3: CATWDRLGNHYYKKLF

size: once
J: TRGJ1/TRGJ2
V: TRGV9
length: 15
CDR3: CALWEVTPNYYKKLF

size: NA
J: TRGJ1/TRGJ2
V: TRGV3
length: 14
CDR3: CATWDSPHYYKKLF

size: NA
J: TRGJ1/TRGJ2
V: TRGV10
length: 11
CDR3: CAAWYYYKKLF

size: medium-sized
J: TRGJP2
V: TRGV8
length: 14
CDR3: CATWDNSSDWIKTF

size: NA
J: TRGJ1/TRGJ2
V: TRGV4
length: 13
CDR3: CATWDNFYYKKLF

size: NA
J: TRGJP2
V: TRGV8
length: 15
CDR3: CATWDRRGSDWIKTF

size: few
J: TRGJ1/TRGJ2
V: TRGV8
length: 12
CDR3: CATWDIDYKKLF

size: NA
J: TRGJP2
V: TRGV9
length: 14
CDR3: CALWEGRGDWIKTF

size: NA
J: TRGJP
V: TRGV8
length: 17
CDR3: CATWGPRQELGKKIKVF

size: few
J: TRGJ1/TRGJ2
V: TRGV9
length: 20
CDR3: CALWEVFSHNTSTNYYKKLF

size: few
J: TRGJ1/TRGJ2
V: TRGV4
length: 11
CDR3: CATWDVDKKLF

size: few
J: TRGJ1/TRGJ2
V: TRGV9
length: 13
CDR3: CALWENGIGKKLF

size: NA
J: TRGJP2
V: TRGV8
length: 14
CDR3: CATWDGSSDWIKTF

size: NA
J: TRGJ1/TRGJ2
V: TRGV10
length: 9
CDR3: CAAWEKKLF

size: NA
J: TRGJ1/TRGJ2
V: TRGV8
length: 17
CDR3: CATWDRSRPFNYYKKLF

size: medium-sized
J: TRGJ1/TRGJ2
V: TRGV5
length: 11
CDR3: CATWVNYKKLF

size: few
J: TRGJP2
V: TRGV2
length: 15
CDR3: CATWDGKRSDWIKTF

size: NA
J: TRGJP2
V: TRGV9
length: 18
CDR3: CALWEVGGVGSSDWIKTF

size: NA
J: TRGJP2
V: TRGV3
length: 14
CDR3: CATWDYPGNWIKTF

size: few
J: TRGJ1/TRGJ2
V: TRGV3
length: 16
CDR3: CATWDIIPANYYKKLF

size: medium-sized
J: TRGJP2
V: TRGV9
length: 12
CDR3: CALWERGWIKTF

size: NA
J: TRGJ1/TRGJ2
V: TRGV2
length: 11
CDR3: CATWDENKKLF

size: NA
J: TRGJ1/TRGJ2
V: TRGV10
length: 13
CDR3: CAAWDQNYYKKLF

size: medium-sized
J: TRGJ1/TRGJ2
V: TRGV8
length: 12
CDR3: CATWKRYYKKLF

size: NA
J: TRGJ1/TRGJ2
V: TRGV5
length: 15
CDR3: CATWDRPTRYYKKLF

size: NA
J: TRGJP2
V: TRGV8
length: 15
CDR3: CATWDICGSDWIKTF

size: NA
J: TRGJ1/TRGJ2
V: TRGV9
length: 15
CDR3: CALWEVNPAMAGKLF